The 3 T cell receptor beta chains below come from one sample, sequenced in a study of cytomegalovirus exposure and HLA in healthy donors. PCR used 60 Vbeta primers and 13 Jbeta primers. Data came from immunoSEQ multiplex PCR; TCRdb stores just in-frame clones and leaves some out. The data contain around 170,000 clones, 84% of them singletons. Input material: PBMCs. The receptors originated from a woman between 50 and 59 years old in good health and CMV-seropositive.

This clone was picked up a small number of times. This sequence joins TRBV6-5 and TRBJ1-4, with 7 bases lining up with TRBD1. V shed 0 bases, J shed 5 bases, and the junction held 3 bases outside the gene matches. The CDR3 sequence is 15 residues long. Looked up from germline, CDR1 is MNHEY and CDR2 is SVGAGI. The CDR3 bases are TGTGCCAGCAGTTACTCGGGGACAGTCAATGAAAAACTGTTTTTT. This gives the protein CASSYSGTVNEKLFF.

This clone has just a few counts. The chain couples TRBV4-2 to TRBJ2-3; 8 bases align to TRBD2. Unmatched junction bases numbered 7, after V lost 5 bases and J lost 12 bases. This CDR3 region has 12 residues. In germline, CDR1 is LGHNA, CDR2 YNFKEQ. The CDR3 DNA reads TGTGCCAGCAGCTTTCGGACTAGCCGTCAGTATTTT. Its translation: CASSFRTSRQYF.

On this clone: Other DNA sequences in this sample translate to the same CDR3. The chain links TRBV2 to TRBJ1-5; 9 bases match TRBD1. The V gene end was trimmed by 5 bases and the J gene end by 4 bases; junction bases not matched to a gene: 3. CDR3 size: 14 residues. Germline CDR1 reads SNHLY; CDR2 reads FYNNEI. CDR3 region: CASSKDRGNQPQHF. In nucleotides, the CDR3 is TGTGCCAGCAGTAAGGACAGGGGTAATCAGCCCCAGCATTTT. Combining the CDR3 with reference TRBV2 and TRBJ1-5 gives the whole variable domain EPEVTQTPSHQVTQMGQEVILRCVPISNHLYFYWYRQILGQKVEFLVSFYNNEISEKSEIFDDQFSVERPDGSNFTLKIRSTKLEDSAMYFCASSKDRGNQPQHFGDGTRLSIL.